The T cell receptor (delta chain) described here comes from a study of Vδ1+ human thymocytes. Study-level points and caveats: Bulk repertoire data may be misinterpreted because of unexpected Vdelta2 sequences. Around a fifth of thymic delta-chain sequences were Vdelta2, with few Vdelta3, unlike blood Vdelta1+ controls. Thymic TRG and TRD repertoires appeared highly polyclonal, with Gaussian CDR3 length distributions.

The sorted cells were CD3+ Vdelta1+ Vdelta2- thymocytes from alphabeta-depleted thymus. Vdelta1+ thymocyte sorts reached between roughly 96% and 99.6% purity. The germline V gene has CDR1 TSWWSYY and CDR2 QGS. Trimming took 2 bases from V and 4 from J; bases not matched to a gene: 11. The CDR3 has 18 amino acids. Worth noting for this clone: Its specificity is unknown.

Extracted RNA was reverse transcribed into cDNA. Multiplex PCR used pooled V-gene forward primers and a constant-region reverse primer to amplify CDR3s. TCRdb re-processed the multiplex PCR reads using CATT. The sample records just under 55,000 delta-chain clones, around a sixth being singletons. This clonotype was sampled from a boy in the first two years of life who had congenital heart surgery. The genes are TRDV1 and TRDJ1; 12 bases are a match to TRDD3. The sample taken for sequencing was Vdelta1+ gamma-delta thymocytes from the thymus. Described subset: FACS-sorted CD3+ TCRalphabeta- TCRVdelta1+ TCRVdelta2- thymocytes. CDR3 nucleotides: TGTGCTCTTGGGGAAGTTCCCTTACTGGGGGATACTGTCGATAAACTCATCTTT. Amino acid sequence: CALGEVPLLGDTVDKLIF.